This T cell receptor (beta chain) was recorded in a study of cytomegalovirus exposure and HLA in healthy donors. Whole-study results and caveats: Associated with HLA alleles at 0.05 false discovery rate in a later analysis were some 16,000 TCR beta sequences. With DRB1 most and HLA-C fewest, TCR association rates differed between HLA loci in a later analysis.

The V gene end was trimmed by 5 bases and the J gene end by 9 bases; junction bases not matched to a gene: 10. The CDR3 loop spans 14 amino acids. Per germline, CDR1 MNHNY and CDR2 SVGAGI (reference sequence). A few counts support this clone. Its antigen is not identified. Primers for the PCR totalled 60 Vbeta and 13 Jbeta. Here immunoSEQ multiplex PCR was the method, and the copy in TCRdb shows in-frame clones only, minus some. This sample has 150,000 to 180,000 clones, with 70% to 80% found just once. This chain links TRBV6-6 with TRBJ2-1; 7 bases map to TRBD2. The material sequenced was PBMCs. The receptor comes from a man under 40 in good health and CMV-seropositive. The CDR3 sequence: CASSISGMLGEQFF. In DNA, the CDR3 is TGTGCCAGCAGTATCAGCGGGATGCTCGGTGAGCAGTTCTTC.